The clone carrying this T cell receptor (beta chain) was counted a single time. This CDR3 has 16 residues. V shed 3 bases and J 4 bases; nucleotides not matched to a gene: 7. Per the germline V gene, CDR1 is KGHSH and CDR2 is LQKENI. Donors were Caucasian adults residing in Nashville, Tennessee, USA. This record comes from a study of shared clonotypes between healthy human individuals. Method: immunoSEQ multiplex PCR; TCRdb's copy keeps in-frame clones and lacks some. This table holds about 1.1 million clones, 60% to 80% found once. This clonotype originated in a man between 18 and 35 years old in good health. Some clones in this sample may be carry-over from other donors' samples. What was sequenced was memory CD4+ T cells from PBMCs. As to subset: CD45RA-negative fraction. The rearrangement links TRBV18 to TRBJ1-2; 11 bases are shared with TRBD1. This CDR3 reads CASSPFGTGGLYGYTF. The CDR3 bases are TGTGCCAGCTCACCCTTCGGGACAGGGGGTCTCTATGGCTACACCTTC.